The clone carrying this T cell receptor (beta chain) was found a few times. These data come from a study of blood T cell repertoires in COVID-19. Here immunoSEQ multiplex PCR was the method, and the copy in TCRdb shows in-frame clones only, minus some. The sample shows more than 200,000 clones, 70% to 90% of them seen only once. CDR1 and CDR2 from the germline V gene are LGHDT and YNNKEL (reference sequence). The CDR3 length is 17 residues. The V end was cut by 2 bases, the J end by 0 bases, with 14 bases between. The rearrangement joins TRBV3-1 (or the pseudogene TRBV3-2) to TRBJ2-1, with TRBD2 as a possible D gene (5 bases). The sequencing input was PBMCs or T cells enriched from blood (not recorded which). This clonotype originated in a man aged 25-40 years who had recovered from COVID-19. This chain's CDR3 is CASSQYDYRSSYNEQFF. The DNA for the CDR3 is TGTGCCAGCAGCCAATACGACTACCGGAGCTCCTACAATGAGCAGTTCTTC.